This TCR beta chain was retrieved from a study of PD-1 blockade in classical Hodgkin lymphoma. Produced via immunoSEQ multiplex PCR; TCRdb's table is partial and in-frame only. The sample holds roughly 140,000 clones, 78% seen once. Every one of the patients relapsed after autologous stem cell transplantation (brentuximab vedotin exposure was variable). Germline values: CDR1 SGHRS, CDR2 YFSETQ. With 5 bases removed from V and 0 bases from J, the gap between germline ends came to 8 bases. CDR3 length: 13 amino acids. Sequencing was performed on peripheral blood mononuclear cells (PBMCs), taken before the second cycle of nivolumab. The V and J genes are TRBV5-1 and TRBJ1-2, with D maybe TRBD1 (5 bases). The clonotype was recovered from a human donor with classical Hodgkin lymphoma. Here the CDR3 reads CASRTDANYGYTF. CDR3 bases: TGCGCCAGCAGGACAGATGCTAACTATGGCTACACCTTC. Filled out from reference TRBV5-1 and TRBJ1-2, the complete variable domain reads KAGVTQTPRYLIKTRGQQVTLSCSPISGHRSVSWYQQTPGQGLQFLFEYFSETQRNKGNFPGRFSGRQFSNSRSEMNVSTLELGDSALYLCASRTDANYGYTFGSGTRLTVV.